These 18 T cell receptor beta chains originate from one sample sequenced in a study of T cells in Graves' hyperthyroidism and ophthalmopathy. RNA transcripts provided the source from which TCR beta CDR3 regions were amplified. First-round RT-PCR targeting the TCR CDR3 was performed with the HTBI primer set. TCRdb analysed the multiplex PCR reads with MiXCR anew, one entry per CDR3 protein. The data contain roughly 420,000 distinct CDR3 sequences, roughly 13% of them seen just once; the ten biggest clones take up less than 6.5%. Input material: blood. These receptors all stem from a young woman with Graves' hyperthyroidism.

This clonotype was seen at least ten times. CDR3 sequence (DNA): TGTGCCAGCAGTCTCACAGGGGACGGTCAGCCCCAGCATTTT. This codes for CASSLTGDGQPQHF. The chain joins TRBV12-3 or TRBV12-4 to TRBJ1-5; 7 bases agree with TRBD1. CDR3 length equals 14 residues. V dropped 5 bases and J dropped 6; count of bases not matched to a gene: 7.

The CDR3, as DNA: TGTGCCAGCAGCCCGGTGGGAAATGACTACGAGCAGTACTTC. The encoded protein is CASSPVGNDYEQYF. The chain is built from TRBV6-2 or TRBV6-3 and TRBJ2-7; unclear D gene. The germline CDR1 and CDR2 sequences are MNHEY and SVGEGT. The CDR3 runs 14 residues. V shed 6 bases and J shed 3 bases, with 15 bases lying between them.

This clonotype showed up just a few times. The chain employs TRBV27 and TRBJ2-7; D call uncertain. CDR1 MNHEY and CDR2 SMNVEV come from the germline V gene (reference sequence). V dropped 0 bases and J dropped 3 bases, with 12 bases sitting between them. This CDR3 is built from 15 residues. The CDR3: CASSLSGDKFYEQYF. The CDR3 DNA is TGTGCCAGCAGTTTATCCGGCGACAAGTTCTACGAGCAGTACTTC.

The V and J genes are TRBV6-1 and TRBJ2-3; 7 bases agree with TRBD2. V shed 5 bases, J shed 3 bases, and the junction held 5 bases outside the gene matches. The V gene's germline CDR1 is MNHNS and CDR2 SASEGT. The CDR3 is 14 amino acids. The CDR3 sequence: CASSKRLATDTQYF. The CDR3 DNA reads TGTGCCAGCAGTAAACGACTAGCAACAGATACGCAGTATTTT.

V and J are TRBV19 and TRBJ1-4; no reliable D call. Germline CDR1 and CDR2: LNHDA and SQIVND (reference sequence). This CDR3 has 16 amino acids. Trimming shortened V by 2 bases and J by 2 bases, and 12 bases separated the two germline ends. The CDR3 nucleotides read TGTGCCAGTAGTATAAGGCCCGAGACGACTAATGAAAAACTGTTTTTT. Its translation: CASSIRPETTNEKLFF.

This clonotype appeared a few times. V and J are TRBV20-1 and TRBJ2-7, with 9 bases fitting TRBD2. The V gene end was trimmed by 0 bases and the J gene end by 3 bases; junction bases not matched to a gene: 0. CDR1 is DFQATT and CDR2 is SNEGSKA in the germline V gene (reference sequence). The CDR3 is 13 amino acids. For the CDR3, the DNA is TGCAGTGCTAGAGAGCGGGAGGGCTACGAGCAGTACTTC. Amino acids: CSAREREGYEQYF.

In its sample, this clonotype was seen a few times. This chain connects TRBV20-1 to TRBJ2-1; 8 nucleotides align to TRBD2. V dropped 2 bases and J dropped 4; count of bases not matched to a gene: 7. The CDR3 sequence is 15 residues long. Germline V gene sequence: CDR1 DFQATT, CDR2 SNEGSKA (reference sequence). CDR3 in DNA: TGCAGTGCTAGAAAAGGCGGGGGGACTTACAATGAGCAGTTCTTC. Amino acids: CSARKGGGTYNEQFF.

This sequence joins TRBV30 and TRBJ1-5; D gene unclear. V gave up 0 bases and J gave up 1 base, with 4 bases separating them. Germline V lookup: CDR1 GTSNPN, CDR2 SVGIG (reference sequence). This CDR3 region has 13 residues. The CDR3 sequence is CAWSVQSNQPQHF. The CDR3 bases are TGTGCCTGGAGTGTACAAAGCAATCAGCCCCAGCATTTT.

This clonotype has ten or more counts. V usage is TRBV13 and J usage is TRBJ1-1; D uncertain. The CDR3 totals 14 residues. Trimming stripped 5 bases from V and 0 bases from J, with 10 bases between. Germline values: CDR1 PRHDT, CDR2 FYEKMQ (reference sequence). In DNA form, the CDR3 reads TGTGCCAGCAGCACCAGGAGCCTGAACACTGAAGCTTTCTTT. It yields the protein CASSTRSLNTEAFF.

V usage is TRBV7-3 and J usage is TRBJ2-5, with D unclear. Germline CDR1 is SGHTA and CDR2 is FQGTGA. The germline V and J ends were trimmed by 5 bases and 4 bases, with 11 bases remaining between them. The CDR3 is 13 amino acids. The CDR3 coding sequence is TGTGCCAGCAGCGTAAGAAACGTAGAGACCCAGTACTTC. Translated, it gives CASSVRNVETQYF.

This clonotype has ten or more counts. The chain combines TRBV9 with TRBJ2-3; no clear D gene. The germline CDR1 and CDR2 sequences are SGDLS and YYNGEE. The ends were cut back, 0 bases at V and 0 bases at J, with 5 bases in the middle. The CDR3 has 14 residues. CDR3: CASSVDRSTDTQYF. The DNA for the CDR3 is TGTGCCAGCAGCGTAGACCGGAGCACAGATACGCAGTATTTT. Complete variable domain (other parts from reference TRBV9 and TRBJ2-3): DSGVTQTPKHLITATGQRVTLRCSPRSGDLSVYWYQQSLDQGLQFLIQYYNGEERAKGNILERFSAQQFPDLHSELNLSSLELGDSALYFCASSVDRSTDTQYFGPGTRLTVL.

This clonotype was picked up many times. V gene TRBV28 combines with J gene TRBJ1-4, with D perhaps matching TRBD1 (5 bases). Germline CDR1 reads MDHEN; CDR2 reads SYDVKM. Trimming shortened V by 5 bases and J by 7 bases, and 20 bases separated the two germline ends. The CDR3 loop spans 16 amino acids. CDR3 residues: CASSPRRGDLGEKLFF. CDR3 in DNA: TGTGCCAGCAGTCCCCGGCGGGGGGATCTTGGTGAAAAACTGTTTTTT.

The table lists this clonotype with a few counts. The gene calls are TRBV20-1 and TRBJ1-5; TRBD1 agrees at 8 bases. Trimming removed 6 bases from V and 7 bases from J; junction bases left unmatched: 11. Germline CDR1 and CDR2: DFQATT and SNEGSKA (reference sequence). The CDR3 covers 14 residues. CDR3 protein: CSASDRGSTQPQHF. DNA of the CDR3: TGCAGTGCAAGTGACAGGGGATCGACGCAGCCCCAGCATTTT.

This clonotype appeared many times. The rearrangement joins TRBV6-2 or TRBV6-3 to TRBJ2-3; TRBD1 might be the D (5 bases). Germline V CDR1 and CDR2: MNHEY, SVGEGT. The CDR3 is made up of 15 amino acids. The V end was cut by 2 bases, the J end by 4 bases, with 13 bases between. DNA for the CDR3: TGTGCCAGCAGTTACGTCCGCAGGGTTGCAGATACGCAGTATTTT. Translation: CASSYVRRVADTQYF.

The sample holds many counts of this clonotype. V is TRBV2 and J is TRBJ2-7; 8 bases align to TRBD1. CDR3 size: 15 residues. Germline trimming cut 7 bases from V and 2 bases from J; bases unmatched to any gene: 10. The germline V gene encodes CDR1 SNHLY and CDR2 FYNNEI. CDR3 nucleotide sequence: TGTGCCAGCAACAAAGGCGGACAGGGTACCTACGAGCAGTACTTC. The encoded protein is CASNKGGQGTYEQYF. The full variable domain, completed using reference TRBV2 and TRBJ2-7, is EPEVTQTPSHQVTQMGQEVILRCVPISNHLYFYWYRQILGQKVEFLVSFYNNEISEKSEIFDDQFSVERPDGSNFTLKIRSTKLEDSAMYFCASNKGGQGTYEQYFGPGTRLTVT.

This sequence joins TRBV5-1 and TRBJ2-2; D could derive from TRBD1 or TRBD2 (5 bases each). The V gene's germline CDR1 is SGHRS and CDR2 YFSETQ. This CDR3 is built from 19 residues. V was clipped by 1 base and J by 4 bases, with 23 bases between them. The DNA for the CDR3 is TGCGCCAGCAGCTTGCATGGGGGAGTGGATACCTCAGGCACCGGGGAGCTGTTTTTT. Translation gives CASSLHGGVDTSGTGELFF.

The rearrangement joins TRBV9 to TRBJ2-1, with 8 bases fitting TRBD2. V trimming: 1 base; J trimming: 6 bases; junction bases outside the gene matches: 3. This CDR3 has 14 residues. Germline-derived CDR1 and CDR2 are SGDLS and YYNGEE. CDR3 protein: CASSVIGRANEQFF. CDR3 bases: TGTGCCAGCAGCGTAATCGGGAGGGCCAATGAGCAGTTCTTC.

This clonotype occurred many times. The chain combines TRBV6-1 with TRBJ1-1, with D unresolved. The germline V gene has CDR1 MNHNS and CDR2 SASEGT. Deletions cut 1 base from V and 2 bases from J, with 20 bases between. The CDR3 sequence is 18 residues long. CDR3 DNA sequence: TGTGCCAGCAGTGAAGATCGTGGATTCTTGCGGGCTAACACTGAAGCTTTCTTT. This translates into CASSEDRGFLRANTEAFF.